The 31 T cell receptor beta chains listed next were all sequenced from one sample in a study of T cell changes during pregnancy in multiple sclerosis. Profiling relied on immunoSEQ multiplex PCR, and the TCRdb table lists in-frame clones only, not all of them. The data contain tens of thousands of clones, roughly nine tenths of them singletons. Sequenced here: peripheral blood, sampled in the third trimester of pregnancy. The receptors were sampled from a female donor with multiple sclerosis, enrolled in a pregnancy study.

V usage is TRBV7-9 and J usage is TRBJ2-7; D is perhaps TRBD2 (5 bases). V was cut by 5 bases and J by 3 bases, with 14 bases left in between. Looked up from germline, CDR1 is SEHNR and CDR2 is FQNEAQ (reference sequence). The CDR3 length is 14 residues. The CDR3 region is CASSLEDGYYEQYF. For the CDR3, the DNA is TGTGCCAGCAGCCTGGAGGACGGTTACTACGAGCAGTACTTC.

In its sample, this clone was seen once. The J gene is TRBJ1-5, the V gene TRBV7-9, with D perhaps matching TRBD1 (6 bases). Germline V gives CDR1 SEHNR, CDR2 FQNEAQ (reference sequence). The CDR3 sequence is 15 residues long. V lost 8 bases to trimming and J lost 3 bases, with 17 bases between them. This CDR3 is CASGDYREPNQPQHF. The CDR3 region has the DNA TGTGCCAGCGGCGACTACAGGGAACCCAATCAGCCCCAGCATTTT.

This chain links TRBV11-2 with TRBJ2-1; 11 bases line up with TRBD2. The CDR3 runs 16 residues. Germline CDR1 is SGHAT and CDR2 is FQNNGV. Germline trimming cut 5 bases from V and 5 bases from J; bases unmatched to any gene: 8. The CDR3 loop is CASSLLAGGSDNEQFF. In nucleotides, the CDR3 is TGTGCCAGCAGCCTCCTAGCGGGGGGCAGCGACAATGAGCAGTTCTTC. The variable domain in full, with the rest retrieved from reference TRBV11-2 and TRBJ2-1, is EAGVAQSPRYKIIEKRQSVAFWCNPISGHATLYWYQQILGQGPKLLIQFQNNGVVDDSQLPKDRFSAERLKGVDSTLKIQPAKLEDSAVYLCASSLLAGGSDNEQFFGPGTRLTVL.

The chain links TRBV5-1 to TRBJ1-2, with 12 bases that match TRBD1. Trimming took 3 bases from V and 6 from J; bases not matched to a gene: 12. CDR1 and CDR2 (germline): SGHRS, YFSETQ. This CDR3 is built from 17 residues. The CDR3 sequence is CASSSEPGTGGGNGYTF. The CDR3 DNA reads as TGCGCCAGCAGCTCGGAACCCGGGACAGGGGGCGGGAATGGCTACACCTTC.

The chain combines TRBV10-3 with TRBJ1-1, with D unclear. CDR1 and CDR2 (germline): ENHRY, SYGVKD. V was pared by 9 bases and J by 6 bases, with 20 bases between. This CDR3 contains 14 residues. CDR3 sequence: CAITTGSGTSEAFF. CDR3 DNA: TGTGCCATTACCACCGGATCGGGAACATCTGAAGCTTTCTTT.

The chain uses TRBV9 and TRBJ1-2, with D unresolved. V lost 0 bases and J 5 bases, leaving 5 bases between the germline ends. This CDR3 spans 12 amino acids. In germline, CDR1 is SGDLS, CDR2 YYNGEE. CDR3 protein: CASSVAQYGYTF. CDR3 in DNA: TGTGCCAGCAGCGTAGCCCAGTATGGCTACACCTTC.

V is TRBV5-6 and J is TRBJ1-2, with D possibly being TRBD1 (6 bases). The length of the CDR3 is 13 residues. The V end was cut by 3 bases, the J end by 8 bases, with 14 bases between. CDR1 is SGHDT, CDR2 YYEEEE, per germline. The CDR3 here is CASSSGTLVGYTF. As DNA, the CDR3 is TGTGCCAGCAGCTCCGGGACATTAGTAGGCTACACCTTC.

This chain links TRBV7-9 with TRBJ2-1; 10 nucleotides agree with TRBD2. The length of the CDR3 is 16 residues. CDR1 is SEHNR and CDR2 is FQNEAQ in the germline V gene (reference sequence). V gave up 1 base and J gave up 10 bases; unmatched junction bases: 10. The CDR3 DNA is TGTGCCAGCAGCTTAGGATCAGCGGGGGGGCCTCCCGAGCAGTTCTTC. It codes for CASSLGSAGGPPEQFF.

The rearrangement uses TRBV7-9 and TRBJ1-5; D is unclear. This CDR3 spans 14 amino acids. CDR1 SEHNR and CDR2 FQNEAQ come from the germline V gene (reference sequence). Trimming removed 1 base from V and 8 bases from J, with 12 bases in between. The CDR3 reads CASSLGAGGEPQHF. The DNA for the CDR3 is TGTGCCAGCAGCTTAGGTGCGGGCGGGGAGCCCCAGCATTTT. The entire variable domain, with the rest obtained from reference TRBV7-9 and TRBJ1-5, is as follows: DTGVSQNPRHKITKRGQNVTFRCDPISEHNRLYWYRQTLGQGPEFLTYFQNEAQLEKSRLLSDRFSAERPKGSFSTLEIQRTEQGDSAMYLCASSLGAGGEPQHFGDGTRLSIL.

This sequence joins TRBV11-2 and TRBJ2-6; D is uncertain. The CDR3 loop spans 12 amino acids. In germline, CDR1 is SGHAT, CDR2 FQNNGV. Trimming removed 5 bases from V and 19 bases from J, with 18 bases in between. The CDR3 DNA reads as TGTGCCAGCAGCCCCGGTCCCCGCTCATTAACTTTC. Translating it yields CASSPGPRSLTF.

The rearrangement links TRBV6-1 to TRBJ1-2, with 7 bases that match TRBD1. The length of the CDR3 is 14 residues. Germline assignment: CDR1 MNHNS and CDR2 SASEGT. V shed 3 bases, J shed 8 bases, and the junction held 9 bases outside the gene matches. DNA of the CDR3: TGTGCCAGCAGTGAGTCCGGGACAGCCTCGGGCTACACCTTC. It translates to CASSESGTASGYTF.

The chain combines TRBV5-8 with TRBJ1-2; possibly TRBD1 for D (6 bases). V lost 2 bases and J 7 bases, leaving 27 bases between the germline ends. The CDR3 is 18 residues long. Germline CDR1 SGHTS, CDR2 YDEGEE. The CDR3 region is CASSFIPAHREWRIGYTF. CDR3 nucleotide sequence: TGTGCCAGCAGCTTTATCCCAGCCCACAGGGAATGGAGGATTGGCTACACCTTC.

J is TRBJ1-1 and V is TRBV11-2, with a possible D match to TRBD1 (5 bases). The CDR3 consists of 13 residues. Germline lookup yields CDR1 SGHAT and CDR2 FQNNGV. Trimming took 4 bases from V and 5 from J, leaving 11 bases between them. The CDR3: CASSWAQGTEAFF. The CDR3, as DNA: TGTGCCAGCAGCTGGGCCCAGGGAACTGAAGCTTTCTTT.

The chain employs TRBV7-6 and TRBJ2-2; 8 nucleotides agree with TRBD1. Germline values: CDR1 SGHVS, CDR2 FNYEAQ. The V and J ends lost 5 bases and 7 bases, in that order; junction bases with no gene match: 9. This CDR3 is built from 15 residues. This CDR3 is CASSLYATGDGELFF. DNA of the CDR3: TGTGCCAGCAGCCTTTATGCGACAGGGGACGGGGAGCTGTTTTTT.

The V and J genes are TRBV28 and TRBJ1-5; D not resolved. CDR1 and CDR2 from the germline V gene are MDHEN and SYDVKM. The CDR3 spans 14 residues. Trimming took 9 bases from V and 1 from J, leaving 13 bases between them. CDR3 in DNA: TGTGCCAGTTCCCCTAGCCTGAGCAATCAGCCCCAGCATTTT. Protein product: CASSPSLSNQPQHF.

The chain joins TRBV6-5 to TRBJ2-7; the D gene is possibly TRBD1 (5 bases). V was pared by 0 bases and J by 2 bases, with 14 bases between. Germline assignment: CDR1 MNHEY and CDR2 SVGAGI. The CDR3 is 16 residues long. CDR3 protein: CASSYSLGLGAYEQYF. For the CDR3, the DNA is TGTGCCAGCAGTTACTCACTGGGGCTCGGAGCCTACGAGCAGTACTTC.

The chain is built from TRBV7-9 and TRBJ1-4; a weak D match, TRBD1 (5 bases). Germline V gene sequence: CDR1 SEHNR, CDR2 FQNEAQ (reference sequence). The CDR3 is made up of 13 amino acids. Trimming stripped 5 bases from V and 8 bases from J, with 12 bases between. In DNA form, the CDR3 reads TGTGCCAGCAGCGGACAACATGGGGAAAAACTGTTTTTT. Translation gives CASSGQHGEKLFF. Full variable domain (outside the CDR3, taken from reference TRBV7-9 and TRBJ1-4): DTGVSQNPRHKITKRGQNVTFRCDPISEHNRLYWYRQTLGQGPEFLTYFQNEAQLEKSRLLSDRFSAERPKGSFSTLEIQRTEQGDSAMYLCASSGQHGEKLFFGSGTQLSVL.

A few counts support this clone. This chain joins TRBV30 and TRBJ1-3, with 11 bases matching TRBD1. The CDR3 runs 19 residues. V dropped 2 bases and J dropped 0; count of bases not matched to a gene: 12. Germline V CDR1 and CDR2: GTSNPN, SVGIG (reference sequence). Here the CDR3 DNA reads TGTGCCTGGAGTCGGGACAGGGGGTCCTCGAACCTCTCTGGAAACACCATATATTTT. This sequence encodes CAWSRDRGSSNLSGNTIYF.

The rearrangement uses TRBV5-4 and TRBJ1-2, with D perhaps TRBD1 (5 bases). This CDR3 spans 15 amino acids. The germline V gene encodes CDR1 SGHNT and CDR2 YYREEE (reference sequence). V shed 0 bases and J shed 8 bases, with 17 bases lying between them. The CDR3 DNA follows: TGTGCCAGCAGCTTGGCCCTTCGGGGGGATCGGGGCTACACCTTC. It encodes CASSLALRGDRGYTF. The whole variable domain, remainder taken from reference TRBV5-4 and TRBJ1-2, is ETGVTQSPTHLIKTRGQQVTLRCSSQSGHNTVSWYQQALGQGPQFIFQYYREEENGRGNFPPRFSGLQFPNYSSELNVNALELDDSALYLCASSLALRGDRGYTFGSGTRLTVV.

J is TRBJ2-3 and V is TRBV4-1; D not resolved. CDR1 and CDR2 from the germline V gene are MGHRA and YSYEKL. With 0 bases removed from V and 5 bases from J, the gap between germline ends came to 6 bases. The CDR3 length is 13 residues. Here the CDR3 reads CASSQDLVDTQYF. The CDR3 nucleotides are TGCGCCAGCAGCCAAGATTTAGTAGATACGCAGTATTTT.

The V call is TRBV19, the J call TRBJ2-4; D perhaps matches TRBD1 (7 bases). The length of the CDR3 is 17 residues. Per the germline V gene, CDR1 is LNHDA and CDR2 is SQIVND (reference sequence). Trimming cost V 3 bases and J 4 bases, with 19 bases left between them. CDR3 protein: CASSIGWSGDSKNIQYF. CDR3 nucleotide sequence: TGTGCCAGTAGTATTGGATGGTCGGGGGACAGTAAAAACATTCAGTACTTC. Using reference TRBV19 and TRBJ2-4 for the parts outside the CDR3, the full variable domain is DGGITQSPKYLFRKEGQNVTLSCEQNLNHDAMYWYRQDPGQGLRLIYYSQIVNDFQKGDIAEGYSVSREKKESFPLTVTSAQKNPTAFYLCASSIGWSGDSKNIQYFGAGTRLSVL.

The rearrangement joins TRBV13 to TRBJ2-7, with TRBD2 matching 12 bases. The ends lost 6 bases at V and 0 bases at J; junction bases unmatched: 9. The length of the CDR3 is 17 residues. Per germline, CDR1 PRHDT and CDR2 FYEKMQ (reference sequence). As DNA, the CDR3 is TGTGCCAGCAGTCTACGGACTAGCGGGACCTACTCCTACGAGCAGTACTTC. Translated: CASSLRTSGTYSYEQYF. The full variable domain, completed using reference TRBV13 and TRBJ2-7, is AAGVIQSPRHLIKEKRETATLKCYPIPRHDTVYWYQQGPGQDPQFLISFYEKMQSDKGSIPDRFSAQQFSDYHSELNMSSLELGDSALYFCASSLRTSGTYSYEQYFGPGTRLTVT.

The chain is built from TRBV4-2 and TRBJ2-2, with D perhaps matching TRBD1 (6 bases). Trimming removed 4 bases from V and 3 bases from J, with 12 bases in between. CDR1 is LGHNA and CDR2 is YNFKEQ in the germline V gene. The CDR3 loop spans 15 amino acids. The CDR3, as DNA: TGTGCCAGCAGCCGAACCACAGGGTACACCGGGGAGCTGTTTTTT. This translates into CASSRTTGYTGELFF.

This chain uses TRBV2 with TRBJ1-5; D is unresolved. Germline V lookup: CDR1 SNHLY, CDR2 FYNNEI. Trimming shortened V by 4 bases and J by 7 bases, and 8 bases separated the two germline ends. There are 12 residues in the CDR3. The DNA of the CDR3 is TGTGCCAGCAGTGGAGGAGGGCAGCCCCAGCATTTT. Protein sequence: CASSGGGQPQHF.

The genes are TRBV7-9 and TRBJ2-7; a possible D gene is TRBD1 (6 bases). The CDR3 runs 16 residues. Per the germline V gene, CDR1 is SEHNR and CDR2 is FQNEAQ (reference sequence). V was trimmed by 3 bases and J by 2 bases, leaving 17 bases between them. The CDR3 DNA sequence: TGTGCCAGCAGCTTCGTAACCGGGACAAAAACCTACGAGCAGTACTTC. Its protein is CASSFVTGTKTYEQYF.

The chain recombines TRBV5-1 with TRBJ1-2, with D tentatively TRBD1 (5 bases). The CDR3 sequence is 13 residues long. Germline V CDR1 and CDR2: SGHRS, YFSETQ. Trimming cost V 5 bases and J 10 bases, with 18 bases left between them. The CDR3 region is CASSYISGEDYTF. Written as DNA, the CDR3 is TGCGCCAGCAGTTATATCTCGGGGGAGGACTACACCTTC. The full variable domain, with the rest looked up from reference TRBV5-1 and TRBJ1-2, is KAGVTQTPRYLIKTRGQQVTLSCSPISGHRSVSWYQQTPGQGLQFLFEYFSETQRNKGNFPGRFSGRQFSNSRSEMNVSTLELGDSALYLCASSYISGEDYTFGSGTRLTVV.

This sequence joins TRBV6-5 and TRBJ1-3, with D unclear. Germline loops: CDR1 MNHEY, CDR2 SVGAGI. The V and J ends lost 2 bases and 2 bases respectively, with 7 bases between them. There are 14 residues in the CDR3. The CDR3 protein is CASSYGRTGNTIYF. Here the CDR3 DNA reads TGTGCCAGCAGTTACGGCAGAACTGGAAACACCATATATTTT.

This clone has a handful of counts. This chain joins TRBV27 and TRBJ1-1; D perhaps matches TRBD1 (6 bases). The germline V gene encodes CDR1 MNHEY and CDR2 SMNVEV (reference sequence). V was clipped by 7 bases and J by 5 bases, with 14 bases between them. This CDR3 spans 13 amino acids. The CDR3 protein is CASTTGQRTEAFF. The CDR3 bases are TGTGCCAGCACAACAGGGCAGAGGACTGAAGCTTTCTTT.

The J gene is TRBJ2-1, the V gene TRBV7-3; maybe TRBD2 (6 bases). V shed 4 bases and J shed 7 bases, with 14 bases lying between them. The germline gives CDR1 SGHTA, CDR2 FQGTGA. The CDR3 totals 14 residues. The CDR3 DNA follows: TGTGCCAGCAGCTCGTCCCGGGACTTTAATGAGCAGTTCTTC. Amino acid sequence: CASSSSRDFNEQFF. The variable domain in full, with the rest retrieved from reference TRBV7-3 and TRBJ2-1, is GAGVSQTPSNKVTEKGKYVELRCDPISGHTALYWYRQSLGQGPEFLIYFQGTGAADDSGLPNDRFFAVRPEGSVSTLKIQRTERGDSAVYLCASSSSRDFNEQFFGPGTRLTVL.

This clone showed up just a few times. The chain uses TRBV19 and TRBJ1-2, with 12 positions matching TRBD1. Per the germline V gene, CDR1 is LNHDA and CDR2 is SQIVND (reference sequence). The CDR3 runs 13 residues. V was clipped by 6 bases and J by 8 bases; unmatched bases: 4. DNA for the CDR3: TGTGCCAGTAGGGGACAGGGGGCGGCCGGCTACACCTTC. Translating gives CASRGQGAAGYTF.

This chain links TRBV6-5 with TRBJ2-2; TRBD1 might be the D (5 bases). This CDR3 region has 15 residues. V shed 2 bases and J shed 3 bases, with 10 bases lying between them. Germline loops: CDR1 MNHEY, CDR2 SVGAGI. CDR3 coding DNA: TGTGCCAGCAGTTACACAGACAGATACACCGGGGAGCTGTTTTTT. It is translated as CASSYTDRYTGELFF.